Given below is one T cell receptor beta chain in context. As yet, its antigen is unknown. The entry originates in a study of cytomegalovirus exposure and HLA in healthy donors. With 60 Vbeta and 13 Jbeta primers, the PCR was carried out. TCRdb keeps only in-frame clones here, not all; method: immunoSEQ multiplex PCR. The sample carries 180,000 or so clones, 75% to 90% recorded once. The CDR3 spans 14 residues. Per the germline V gene, CDR1 is KGHSH and CDR2 is LQKENI. Trimming left V 3 bases short and J 10 bases short, with 15 bases between. Overall study findings and caveats: It was likely that a cluster of highly shared sequence variants was a sequencing artifact. An analysis done earlier found most TCR beta V segments productive about 87% or about 30% of the time. Beyond CMV serostatus, there was no information to go on about immune exposure.

V usage is TRBV18 and J usage is TRBJ1-4; weak D call: TRBD1 (6 bases). This sequence originates from a woman aged 50 to 65 in good health and CMV-seropositive. The sample was PBMCs. The CDR3 protein is CASSPGGGGGKLFF. DNA of the CDR3: TGTGCCAGCTCACCCGGGGGGGGCGGCGGAAAACTGTTTTTT.